This passage covers 22 T cell receptor beta chains from one sample sequenced in a study of CD8+CD57+ T cells in acquired aplastic anemia. Genomic DNA constituted the template upon which TCR beta VDJ and CDR3 profiling was performed. One entry per CDR3 protein results from TCRdb running MiXCR on the reads. The sample contains 68,000 or so distinct CDR3 sequences, 45% to 60% of which appear only once. The sample taken for sequencing was sorted CD4+, CD8+, or CD8+CD57+ T cells (not recorded which) from PBMCs. All receptors derive from a human donor in good health, serving as a control.

This clonotype was seen repeatedly, ten times or more. The CDR3 DNA reads as TGTGCCAGTAGTGCAACCGTGGGGGGAGTCTATGGCTACACCTTC. Protein product: CASSATVGGVYGYTF. The V and J genes are TRBV19 and TRBJ1-2; D may be TRBD1 (5 bases). Germline CDR1 reads LNHDA; CDR2 reads SQIVND (reference sequence). Trimming removed 5 bases from V and 4 bases from J, with 17 bases in between. CDR3 length equals 15 residues.

This clonotype was seen many times. This rearrangement joins TRBV20-1 to TRBJ2-3; a weak D match, TRBD2 (6 bases). Looked up from germline, CDR1 is DFQATT and CDR2 is SNEGSKA (reference sequence). V was shortened by 8 bases and J by 1 base, with 16 bases between the two germline ends. The CDR3 has 14 amino acids. CDR3 region: CSIPGLVGTDTQYF. The CDR3 DNA follows: TGCAGTATCCCGGGACTCGTGGGCACAGATACGCAGTATTTT.

This clonotype occurred many times. The rearrangement uses TRBV9 and TRBJ2-6; D unresolved. CDR1 is SGDLS, CDR2 YYNGEE, per germline. Trimming cost V 5 bases and J 0 bases, with 9 bases left between them. The CDR3 runs to 15 residues. CDR3 region: CASSGWSSGANVLTF. In DNA, the CDR3 is TGTGCCAGCAGTGGGTGGAGCTCTGGGGCCAACGTCCTGACTTTC.

The chain carries TRBV25-1 and TRBJ1-2; D unclear. V lost 2 bases, J lost 8 bases, and 6 bases lay in between. The CDR3 has 11 residues. From germline, CDR1 is MGHDK and CDR2 SYGVNS. The CDR3 sequence: CASSESRGYTF. For the CDR3, the DNA is TGTGCCAGCAGTGAAAGCCGGGGCTACACCTTC.

This clonotype was picked up many times. The chain recombines TRBV18 with TRBJ2-3; D call uncertain. Trimming took off 0 bases at V and 6 bases at J, with 4 bases between the two ends. The CDR3 is 12 amino acids. Per germline, CDR1 KGHSH and CDR2 LQKENI. CDR3 DNA: TGTGCCAGCTCACCACCGGAGGATACGCAGTATTTT. The encoded protein is CASSPPEDTQYF.

This clonotype was found many times. For the CDR3, the DNA is TGTGCCAGCAGCTTATACAGGCATAGCAATCAGCCCCAGCATTTT. This gives the protein CASSLYRHSNQPQHF. This rearrangement joins TRBV7-2 to TRBJ1-5; weak D call: TRBD1 (5 bases). The CDR3 is made up of 15 amino acids. Trimming stripped 2 bases from V and 0 bases from J, with 8 bases between. Germline-derived CDR1 and CDR2 are SGHTA and FQGNSA.

V gene TRBV25-1 combines with J gene TRBJ2-1; D gene ambiguous. CDR3 length: 11 residues. V shed 5 bases and J shed 5 bases, with 4 bases lying between them. Germline-derived CDR1 and CDR2 are MGHDK and SYGVNS. Written as DNA, the CDR3 is TGTGCCAGCAGTAAAGACAATGAGCAGTTCTTC. Protein product: CASSKDNEQFF. The variable domain in full, with the rest retrieved from reference TRBV25-1 and TRBJ2-1, is EADIYQTPRYLVIGTGKKITLECSQTMGHDKMYWYQQDPGMELHLIHYSYGVNSTEKGDLSSESTVSRIRTEHFPLTLESARPSHTSQYLCASSKDNEQFFGPGTRLTVL.

There are a few counts of this clonotype. The genes are TRBV5-4 and TRBJ2-1; 9 bases agree with TRBD1. Trimming removed 3 bases from V and 6 bases from J; junction bases left unmatched: 10. Germline lookup yields CDR1 SGHNT and CDR2 YYREEE (reference sequence). The CDR3 has 16 residues. The CDR3 DNA sequence: TGTGCCAGCAGCTCCCAGGACAGGGGTTGGGCCAATGAGCAGTTCTTC. The encoded protein is CASSSQDRGWANEQFF.

Regarding this clonotype: This may be a read error, as it is one base from a much larger clone. V gene TRBV12-3 or TRBV12-4 combines with J gene TRBJ2-7, with 7 bases that match TRBD1. This CDR3 comprises 18 residues. CDR3 in amino acids: CACSLGTLGRQGLYEQYF. In DNA form, the CDR3 reads TGTGCCTGCAGTCTAGGGACCCTAGGGAGACAGGGTCTGTACGAGCAGTACTTC.

A few counts support this clonotype. The chain is built from TRBV6-8 and TRBJ2-7; D is uncertain. Trimming took off 5 bases at V and 5 bases at J, with 13 bases between the two ends. Germline V gene lookup returns CDR1 MNHGY and CDR2 SAAAGT. The CDR3 spans 13 residues. The chain's CDR3 is CASSLRCAHEQYV. CDR3 nucleotides: TGTGCCAGCAGTCTGCGCTGTGCCCACGAGCAGTACGTC.

This clonotype was recorded only once. The chain employs TRBV29-1 and TRBJ1-2, with a tentative D call TRBD1 (6 bases). The CDR3 has 12 amino acids. V lost 4 bases to trimming and J lost 8 bases, with 14 bases between them. Per germline, CDR1 SQVTM and CDR2 ANQGSEA. This chain's CDR3 is CSVAPGAGGYTF. CDR3 bases: TGCAGCGTTGCCCCAGGGGCGGGGGGCTACACCTTC.

In its sample, this clonotype was seen many times. The chain joins TRBV7-9 to TRBJ2-7; 8 bases align to TRBD2. CDR3 length equals 13 residues. Germline V gene data show CDR1 as SEHNR and CDR2 as FQNEAQ (reference sequence). Germline trimming cut 4 bases from V and 9 bases from J; bases unmatched to any gene: 8. CDR3 coding DNA: TGTGCCAGCAGCTGGGGAGGACTAGCTGTGCAGTACTTC. Residues: CASSWGGLAVQYF.

This clonotype was counted a single time. The V gene is TRBV11-2, the J gene TRBJ1-5; unclear D gene. CDR1 SGHAT and CDR2 FQNNGV come from the germline V gene. CDR3 size: 12 residues. Trimming removed 2 bases from V and 6 bases from J, with 5 bases in between. Written as DNA, the CDR3 is TGTGCCAGCAGCTTAACGGGTCAGCCCCAGCATTTT. Its translation is CASSLTGQPQHF. The variable domain in full, with the rest retrieved from reference TRBV11-2 and TRBJ1-5, is EAGVAQSPRYKIIEKRQSVAFWCNPISGHATLYWYQQILGQGPKLLIQFQNNGVVDDSQLPKDRFSAERLKGVDSTLKIQPAKLEDSAVYLCASSLTGQPQHFGDGTRLSIL.

The rearrangement links TRBV10-3 to TRBJ1-6; no firm D call. The CDR3 totals 15 residues. The V gene's germline CDR1 is ENHRY and CDR2 SYGVKD. Between the trimmed V and J ends, which lost 2 bases and 10 bases, there was a span of 15 bases. CDR3 DNA sequence: TGTGCCATCAGTGAGCTTGGAGGGTCGGGCTCACCCCTCCACTTT. Protein product: CAISELGGSGSPLHF.

The V and J genes are TRBV7-9 and TRBJ2-1; possible D gene TRBD2, 5 bases. This CDR3 is built from 12 residues. The V end was cut by 5 bases, the J end by 7 bases, with 9 bases between. The germline V gene encodes CDR1 SEHNR and CDR2 FQNEAQ (reference sequence). The CDR3 nucleotides are TGTGCCAGCAGCCTTGAGCGGAATGAGCAGTTCTTC. Translating it yields CASSLERNEQFF.

This chain uses TRBV7-7 with TRBJ2-5; D call uncertain. The V and J ends lost 4 bases and 2 bases respectively, with 11 bases between them. The CDR3 has 14 residues. Germline V gene lookup returns CDR1 SSHAT and CDR2 FNYEAQ (reference sequence). The chain's CDR3 is CASSYSAGQETQYF. The CDR3 region has the DNA TGTGCCAGCAGCTATTCGGCAGGACAAGAGACCCAGTACTTC.

This clonotype was counted only a few times. Germline and junction disagree at one end, which may indicate a read error. The chain is built from TRBV20-1 and TRBJ2-1, with 9 nucleotides matching TRBD2. CDR1 and CDR2 (germline): DFQATT, SNEGSKA (reference sequence). The CDR3 length is 13 residues. The CDR3 spells CGAKTSGDNEQFF. As DNA, the CDR3 is TGCGGTGCTAAGACTAGCGGAGACAATGAGCAGTTCTTC.

Turning to this clonotype: One end of the junction is discordant with germline, which a read error may explain. The J gene is TRBJ2-1, the V gene TRBV14, with 7 bases that match TRBD1. CDR1 SGHDN and CDR2 FVKESK come from the germline V gene. The length of the CDR3 is 12 residues. The CDR3 loop reads CASSQGRTGITF. CDR3 in DNA: TGTGCCAGCAGCCAAGGAAGGACAGGAATCACCTTC.

This clonotype was seen a few times. The V call is TRBV12-3 or TRBV12-4, the J call TRBJ2-7; TRBD1 might be the D (6 bases). This CDR3 is 15 amino acids long. V lost 4 bases and J lost 4, with 17 bases in between. The CDR3 DNA sequence: TGTGCCAGCAGTTACAGGGATATACCCTCTTACGAGCAGTACTTC. Its protein is CASSYRDIPSYEQYF.

This clonotype was observed at least ten times. The chain uses TRBV7-9 and TRBJ2-3; TRBD1 matches 9 bases. In germline, CDR1 is SEHNR, CDR2 FQNEAQ (reference sequence). V was clipped by 5 bases and J by 4 bases; unmatched bases: 13. The CDR3 is 17 residues long. CDR3 DNA sequence: TGTGCCAGCAGCCCCCTACAGGGGGCTGATTGGGCAGATACGCAGTATTTT. This codes for CASSPLQGADWADTQYF.

Sample share makes this clonotype medium-sized (0.01 to 0.1%). The V gene is TRBV29-1, the J gene TRBJ2-7, with D perhaps given as TRBD1 or TRBD2 (5 bases each). Germline V gene data show CDR1 as SQVTM and CDR2 as ANQGSEA. The V end lost 7 bases, the J end lost 5 bases, and 15 bases lay between the germline ends. The CDR3 has 12 amino acids. The CDR3 DNA reads as TGCAGCGCCGGGACCTACCCTCACGAGCAGTACTTC. Protein: CSAGTYPHEQYF.

This clonotype was seen a single time. The CDR3 reads CATSDLQATSGTDTQYF. For the CDR3, the DNA is TGTGCCACCAGTGATTTGCAGGCGACTAGCGGCACAGATACGCAGTATTTT. The chain uses TRBV24-1 and TRBJ2-3, with 8 positions matching TRBD2. V lost 0 bases, J lost 1 base, and 5 bases stayed unmatched. The CDR3 runs to 17 residues. CDR1 KGHDR and CDR2 SFDVKD come from the germline V gene.